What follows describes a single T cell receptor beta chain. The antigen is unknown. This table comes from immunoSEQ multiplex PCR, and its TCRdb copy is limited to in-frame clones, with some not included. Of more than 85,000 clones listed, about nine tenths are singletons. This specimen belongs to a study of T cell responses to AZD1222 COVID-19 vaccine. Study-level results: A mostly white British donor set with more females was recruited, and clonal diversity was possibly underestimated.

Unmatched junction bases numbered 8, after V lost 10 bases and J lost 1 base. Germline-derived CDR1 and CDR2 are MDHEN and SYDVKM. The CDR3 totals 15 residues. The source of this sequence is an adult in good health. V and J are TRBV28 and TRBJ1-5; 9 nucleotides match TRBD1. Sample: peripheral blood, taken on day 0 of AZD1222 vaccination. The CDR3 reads CANSQGAGSNQPQHF. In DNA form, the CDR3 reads TGTGCCAACTCACAGGGGGCGGGAAGCAATCAGCCCCAGCATTTT.